These T cell receptor beta chains were read from a single sample in a study of blood T cell dynamics during melanoma immunotherapy. Using immunoSEQ multiplex PCR, the repertoire was profiled, and TCRdb retains in-frame clones only, with some absent. The data show more than 10,000 clones, about four fifths seen once. The sample in question was blood, obtained from a patient treated with checkpoint blockade. These receptors all come from a human donor with melanoma. CDR3s include the opening cysteine and the closing phenylalanine or tryptophan. The D gene is left open where the match is weak. A clone size is listed for some rows: how often the clone was seen (once, few, many), or a class if it is expanded.

d_gene	v_gene	j_gene	abundance	CDR3aa	CDR3nt
TRBD2	TRBV5-1	TRBJ2-7	few	CASSWTSTRSGRNEQYF	TGCGCCAGCAGCTGGACATCTACGCGGAGCGGGAGGAACGAGCAGTACTTC
NA	TRBV5-1	TRBJ2-7	NA	CASSSFPGYEQYF	TGCGCCAGCAGCTCTTTTCCAGGCTACGAGCAGTACTTC
NA	TRBV18	TRBJ1-4	NA	CASSPTGGSNNEKLFF	TGTGCCAGCTCACCAACGGGGGGCTCCAATAATGAAAAACTGTTTTTT
TRBD2	TRBV19	TRBJ2-7	NA	CASRLAGDREQYF	TGTGCCAGTCGACTAGCGGGAGATCGCGAGCAGTACTTC
NA	TRBV7-2	TRBJ2-5	NA	CASSPGPRSKETQYF	TGTGCCAGCAGCCCGGGGCCCAGGAGTAAAGAGACCCAGTACTTC
NA	TRBV6-5	TRBJ2-2	NA	CASRLGSGELFF	TGTGCCAGCAGACTAGGGAGCGGGGAGCTGTTTTTT
TRBD2	TRBV19	TRBJ2-4	NA	CASSTSGSGDIQYF	TGTGCCAGTAGCACTAGCGGGAGCGGTGACATTCAGTACTTC
NA	TRBV27	TRBJ1-6	NA	CASSLGRTQSSTLHF	TGTGCCAGCAGTTTGGGGAGGACTCAGAGTTCTACCCTCCACTTT
NA	TRBV5-4	TRBJ1-2	NA	CASSLALTGFYGYTF	TGTGCCAGCAGCTTGGCCTTAACAGGTTTCTATGGCTACACCTTC
NA	TRBV4-3	TRBJ2-7	NA	CASSRRVGYEQYF	TGCGCCAGCAGCCGTCGAGTAGGATACGAGCAGTACTTC
TRBD2	TRBV27	TRBJ2-1	NA	CASTTSGGLNEQFF	TGTGCCAGCACGACTAGCGGGGGACTCAATGAGCAGTTCTTC
TRBD2	TRBV19	TRBJ2-1	NA	CASSMASGAYNEQFF	TGTGCCAGTAGTATGGCTAGCGGGGCGTACAATGAGCAGTTCTTC
TRBD2	TRBV28	TRBJ2-5	NA	CASAPAGLMRETQYF	TGTGCCAGCGCACCTGCGGGACTAATGCGAGAGACCCAGTACTTC
TRBD2	TRBV2	TRBJ2-7	NA	CASTIEGGPYEQYF	TGTGCCAGCACTATCGAGGGAGGGCCCTATGAGCAGTACTTC
TRBD2	TRBV7-2	TRBJ2-7	once	CASSRTSGVYEQYF	TGTGCCAGCAGCCGGACTAGCGGTGTTTACGAGCAGTACTTC
TRBD2	TRBV28	TRBJ2-3	NA	CASSSITGTSAEHTDTQYF	TGTGCCAGCAGTTCGATTACCGGGACTAGCGCAGAGCACACAGATACGCAGTATTTT
NA	TRBV6-5	TRBJ2-2	few	CASRPGQETGELFF	TGTGCCAGCAGACCGGGACAAGAGACCGGGGAGCTGTTTTTT
NA	TRBV7-9	TRBJ2-3	NA	CASREDSAPSDF	TGTGCCAGCAGAGAGGACAGTGCCCCTTCTGATTTT
NA	TRBV5-1	TRBJ2-2	NA	CASSSSSGGLNTGELFF	TGCGCCAGCAGCTCGTCGTCGGGGGGCCTTAACACCGGGGAGCTGTTTTTT
NA	TRBV6-6	TRBJ1-1	NA	CASKSQNTEAFF	TGTGCCAGCAAAAGCCAGAACACTGAAGCTTTCTTT
TRBD1	TRBV7-9	TRBJ1-6	once	CASSLGGQGGSPLHF	TGTGCCAGCAGCTTAGGGGGACAGGGAGGTTCACCCCTCCACTTT
NA	TRBV28	TRBJ2-1	NA	CASRDITYNEQFF	TGTGCCAGCAGGGACATTACCTACAATGAGCAGTTCTTC
NA	TRBV10-1	TRBJ2-1	NA	CASSESGRGRFF	TGCGCCAGCAGTGAGTCGGGGCGGGGTCGGTTCTTC
NA	TRBV28	TRBJ1-4	NA	CASSAQGFSANEKLFF	TGTGCCAGCAGTGCACAGGGTTTTTCGGCTAATGAAAAACTGTTTTTT
NA	TRBV5-1	TRBJ1-1	NA	CASSLDGYTEAFF	TGCGCCAGCAGCTTGGACGGGTACACTGAAGCTTTCTTT
TRBD1	TRBV2	TRBJ2-7	few	CARRDRASVEQYF	TGTGCCAGAAGGGACAGGGCATCCGTCGAGCAGTACTTC
NA	TRBV10-2	TRBJ2-3	once	CASSEGRGDTQYF	TGCGCCAGCAGTGAGGGTAGGGGAGATACGCAGTATTTT
NA	TRBV6-6	TRBJ2-3	once	CASTERGRVADTQYF	TGTGCCAGCACCGAGAGGGGCCGAGTCGCAGATACGCAGTATTTT
TRBD1	TRBV19	TRBJ1-1	NA	CASSITGTGGTEAFF	TGTGCCAGTAGTATCACCGGGACAGGGGGTACTGAAGCTTTCTTT
NA	TRBV11-1	TRBJ2-5	NA	CASLGLYEETQYF	TGTGCCAGCTTGGGACTGTACGAAGAGACCCAGTACTTC
NA	TRBV5-1	TRBJ2-7	NA	CASSRDTGNSYEQYF	TGCGCCAGCAGTCGGGACACAGGAAACTCCTACGAGCAGTACTTC
NA	TRBV18	TRBJ1-2	once	CASSPETQPPYGYTF	TGTGCCAGCTCACCGGAGACCCAACCCCCCTATGGCTACACCTTC
TRBD2	TRBV28	TRBJ2-5	NA	CASSLEAESGRSEETQYF	TGTGCCAGCAGCCTCGAAGCCGAGAGCGGGAGGTCCGAAGAGACCCAGTACTTC
TRBD1	TRBV5-1	TRBJ2-1	once	CASSGGTGLNEQFF	TGCGCCAGCAGCGGGGGGACAGGCCTCAATGAGCAGTTCTTC
NA	TRBV19	TRBJ1-4	NA	CASSKLTGDEKLFF	TGTGCCAGTAGTAAACTGACAGGAGACGAAAAACTGTTTTTT
NA	TRBV6-5	TRBJ2-3	NA	CASRRDRPTDTQYF	TGTGCCAGCAGGAGGGACCGGCCCACAGATACGCAGTATTTT